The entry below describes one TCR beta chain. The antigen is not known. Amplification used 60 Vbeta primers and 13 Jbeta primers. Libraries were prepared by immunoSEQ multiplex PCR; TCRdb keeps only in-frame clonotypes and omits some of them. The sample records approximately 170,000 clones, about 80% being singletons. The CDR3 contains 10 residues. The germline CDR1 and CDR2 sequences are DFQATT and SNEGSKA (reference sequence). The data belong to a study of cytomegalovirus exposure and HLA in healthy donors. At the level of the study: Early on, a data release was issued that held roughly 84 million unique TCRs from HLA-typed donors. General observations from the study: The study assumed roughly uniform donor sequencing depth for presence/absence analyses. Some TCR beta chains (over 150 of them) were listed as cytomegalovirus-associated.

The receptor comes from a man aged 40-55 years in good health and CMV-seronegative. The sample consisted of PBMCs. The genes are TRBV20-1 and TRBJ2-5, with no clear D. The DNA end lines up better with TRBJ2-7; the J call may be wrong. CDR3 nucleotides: TGCAGTGCTAGTACCTACGAGCAGTACTTC. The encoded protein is CSASTYEQYF.